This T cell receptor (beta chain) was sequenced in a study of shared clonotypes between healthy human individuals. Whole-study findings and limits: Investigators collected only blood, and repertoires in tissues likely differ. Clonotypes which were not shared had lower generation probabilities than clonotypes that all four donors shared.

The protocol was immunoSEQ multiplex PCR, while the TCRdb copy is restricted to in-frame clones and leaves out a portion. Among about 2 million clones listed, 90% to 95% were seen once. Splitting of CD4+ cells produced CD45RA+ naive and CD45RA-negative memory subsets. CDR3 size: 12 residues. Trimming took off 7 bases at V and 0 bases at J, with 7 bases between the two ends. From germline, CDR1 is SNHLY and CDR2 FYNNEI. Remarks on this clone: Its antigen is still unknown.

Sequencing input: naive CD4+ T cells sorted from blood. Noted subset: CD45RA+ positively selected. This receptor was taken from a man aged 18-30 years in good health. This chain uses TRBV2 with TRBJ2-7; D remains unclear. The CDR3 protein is CASTGNSYEQYF. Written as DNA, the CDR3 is TGTGCCAGCACGGGCAACTCCTACGAGCAGTACTTC.